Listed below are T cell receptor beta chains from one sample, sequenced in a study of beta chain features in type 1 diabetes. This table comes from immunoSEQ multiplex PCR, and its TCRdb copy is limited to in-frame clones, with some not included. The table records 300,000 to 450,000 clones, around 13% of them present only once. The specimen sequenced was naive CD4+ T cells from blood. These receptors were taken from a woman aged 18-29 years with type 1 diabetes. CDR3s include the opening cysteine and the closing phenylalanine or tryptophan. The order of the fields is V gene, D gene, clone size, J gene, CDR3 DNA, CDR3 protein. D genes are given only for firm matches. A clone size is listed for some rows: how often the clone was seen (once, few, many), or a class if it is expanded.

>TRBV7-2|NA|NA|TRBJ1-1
NA
CASSFHFGNTEAFF
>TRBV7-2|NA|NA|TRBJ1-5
TGTGCCAGCAGCCCGGACTTGGGCAATCAGCCCCAGCATTTT
CASSPDLGNQPQHF
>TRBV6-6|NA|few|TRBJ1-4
TGTGCCAGCATAGGAGGCCGACACACCACCGAAAAACTGTTTTTT
CASIGGRHTTEKLFF
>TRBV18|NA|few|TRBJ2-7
TGTGCCAGCTCACGATCGGGTAGTATCCTTACCTACGAGCAGTACTTC
CASSRSGSILTYEQYF
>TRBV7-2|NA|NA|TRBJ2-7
TGTGCCAGCAGCCCCTCCCCAGCGGTCTCCTACGAGCAGTACTTC
CASSPSPAVSYEQYF
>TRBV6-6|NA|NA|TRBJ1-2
TGTGCCAGCAGCCCGGGGTACTATGGCTACACCTTC
CASSPGYYGYTF
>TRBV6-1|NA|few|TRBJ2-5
TGTGCCAGCACTAAGGACAGATTGTCCGAGACCCAGTACTTC
CASTKDRLSETQYF
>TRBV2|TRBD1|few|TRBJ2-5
TGTGCCAGCATAAGACAACAGGGGTTCGGGGAGACCCAGTACTTC
CASIRQQGFGETQYF
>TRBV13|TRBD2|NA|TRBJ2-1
TGTGCCAGCAGCTTAGAACTAGCGGGAGGGCCCTATGAGCAGTTCTTC
CASSLELAGGPYEQFF
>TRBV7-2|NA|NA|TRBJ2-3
TGTGCCAGCAGCTGGGGGTCGGGAGTGGATACGCAGTATTTT
CASSWGSGVDTQYF
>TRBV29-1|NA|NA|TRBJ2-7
TGCAGCTCTATGCTTTGGTACTACGAGCAGTACTTC
CSSMLWYYEQYF
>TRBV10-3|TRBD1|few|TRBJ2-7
TGTGCCATCAGTCGGACAGGGAGCTACGAGCAGTACTTC
CAISRTGSYEQYF
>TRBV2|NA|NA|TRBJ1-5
TGTGCCAGCAGGGGCGAGCAGCCCCAGCATTTT
CASRGEQPQHF
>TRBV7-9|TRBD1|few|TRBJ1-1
TGTGCCAGCAGCTGGCAGGGGGGAATGAGCACTGAAGCTTTCTTT
CASSWQGGMSTEAFF
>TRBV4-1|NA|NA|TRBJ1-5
TGCGCCAGCAGCCAAGTGGGCTCTCAGCCCCAGCATTTT
CASSQVGSQPQHF
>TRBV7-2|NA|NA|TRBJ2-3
TGTGCCAGCAGCTTTAGCGGATACACAGATACGCAGTATTTT
CASSFSGYTDTQYF
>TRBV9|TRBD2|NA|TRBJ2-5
TGTGCCAGCAGCGCCGCGGGAGGGTGGGAGACCCAGTACTTC
CASSAAGGWETQYF
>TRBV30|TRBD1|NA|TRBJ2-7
TGTGCCTGGAGTAGGGACAGGTCTAACGAGCAGTACTTC
CAWSRDRSNEQYF
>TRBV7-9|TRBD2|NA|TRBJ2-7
TGTGCCAGCAGCCCCTCGGGGGGGCTGGGTGAGCAGTACTTC
CASSPSGGLGEQYF
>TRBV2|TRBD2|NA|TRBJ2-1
TGTGCCAGCAGGGTAGCGGGAGGGCCTTGGGCTGACAATGAGCAGTTCTTC
CASRVAGGPWADNEQFF
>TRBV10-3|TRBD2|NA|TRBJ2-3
TGTGCCACCTCAAGCGGGAGAAATCTGGATACGCAGTATTTT
CATSSGRNLDTQYF
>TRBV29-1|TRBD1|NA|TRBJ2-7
TGCAGCGGGACAGGGGGCGGGTACGAGCAGTACTTC
CSGTGGGYEQYF
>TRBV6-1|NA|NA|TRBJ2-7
TGTGCCAGCAGTGTTCCACCTAAACTTTACGAGCAGTACTTC
CASSVPPKLYEQYF
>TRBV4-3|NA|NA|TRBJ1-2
TGCGCCAGCAGCCAAGAGTTCCCGCCAGGATATGGCTACACCTTC
CASSQEFPPGYGYTF
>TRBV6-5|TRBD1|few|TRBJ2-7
TGTGCCAGCAGACAGGGGGGCGAGCAGTACTTC
CASRQGGEQYF
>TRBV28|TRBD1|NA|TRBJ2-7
TGTGCCAGCAGTGGACAGGGCGAATTAGTCTTGAAGCAGTACTTC
CASSGQGELVLKQYF
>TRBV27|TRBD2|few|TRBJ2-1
TGTGCCAGCACCACCGCCGGGACTAGCCACTACAATGAGCAGTTCTTC
CASTTAGTSHYNEQFF
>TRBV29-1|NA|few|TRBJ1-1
TGCAGCGTCTCGGACAGCCTGAACACTGAAGCTTTCTTT
CSVSDSLNTEAFF
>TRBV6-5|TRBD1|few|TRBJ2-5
TGTGCCAGCAGGCCGGGGACAGGGAGGCCAGAGACCCAGTACTTC
CASRPGTGRPETQYF
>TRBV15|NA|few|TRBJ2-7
TGTGCCACCAGCAGAGATCCGGGGGCCTACGAGCAGTACTTC
CATSRDPGAYEQYF
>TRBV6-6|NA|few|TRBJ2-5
TGTGCCAGCAGAAAGACACCCCGGGGGGAGACCCAGTACTTC
CASRKTPRGETQYF
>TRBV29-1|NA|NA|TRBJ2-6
TGCAGCGTTGGGCCGGGGGCTGGGGCCAACGTCCTGACTTTC
CSVGPGAGANVLTF
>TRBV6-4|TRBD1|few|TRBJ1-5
TGTGCCAGCAGTACCCAGGGGGGTACTCAGCCCCAGCATTTT
CASSTQGGTQPQHF
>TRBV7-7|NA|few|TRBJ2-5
TGTGCTAGCAGCTTAGTACAGGGATTAGGGGAGACCCAGTACTTC
CASSLVQGLGETQYF
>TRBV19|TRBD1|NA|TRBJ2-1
TGTGCCAGTAGTACTGAGACAGGGGTAGGTACAAACAATGAGCAGTTCTTC
CASSTETGVGTNNEQFF
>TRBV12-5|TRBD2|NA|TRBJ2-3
TGTGCTAGTGGTAAAAGACTAGCGTCCAGCACAGATACGCAGTATTTT
CASGKRLASSTDTQYF
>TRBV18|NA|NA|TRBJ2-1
TGTGCCAGCTCAGTAGCGGCCGCCTACAATGAGCAGTTCTTC
CASSVAAAYNEQFF
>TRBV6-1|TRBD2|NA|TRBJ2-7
TGTGCCAGCCCTTCTAGCGGGCGCTCCTACGAGCAGTACTTC
CASPSSGRSYEQYF
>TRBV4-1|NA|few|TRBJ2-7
TGCGCCAGCAGCCAGGCGCACACAGCGGACTCCTACGAGCAGTACTTC
CASSQAHTADSYEQYF
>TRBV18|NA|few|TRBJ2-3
TGTGCCAGCTCACCGGAGTACACCTATAGCACAGATACGCAGTATTTT
CASSPEYTYSTDTQYF